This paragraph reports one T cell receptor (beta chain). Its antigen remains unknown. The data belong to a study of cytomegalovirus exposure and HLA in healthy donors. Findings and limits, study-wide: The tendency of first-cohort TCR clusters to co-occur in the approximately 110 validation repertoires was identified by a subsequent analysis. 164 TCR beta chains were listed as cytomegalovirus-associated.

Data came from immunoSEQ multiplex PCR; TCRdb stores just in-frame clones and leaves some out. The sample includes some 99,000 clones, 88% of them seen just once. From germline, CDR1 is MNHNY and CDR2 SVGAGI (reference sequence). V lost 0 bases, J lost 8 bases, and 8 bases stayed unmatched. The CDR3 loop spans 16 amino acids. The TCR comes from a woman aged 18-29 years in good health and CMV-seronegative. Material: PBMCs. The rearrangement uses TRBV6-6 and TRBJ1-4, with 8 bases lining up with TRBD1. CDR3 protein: CASSYSITGGKEKLFF. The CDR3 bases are TGTGCCAGCAGTTACTCGATCACAGGGGGGAAGGAAAAACTGTTTTTT.